These 27 T cell receptor beta chains originate from one sample sequenced in a study of cytomegalovirus exposure and HLA in healthy donors. The PCR was carried out with 60 Vbeta primers and 13 Jbeta primers. Only in-frame clones appear in the TCRdb table, and some are missing; sequencing was by immunoSEQ multiplex PCR. The sample totals under 200,000 clones. The sample taken for sequencing was PBMCs. These receptors were collected from a woman between 18 and 30 years old in good health and CMV-seropositive.

J is TRBJ2-7 and V is TRBV27; 12 bases align to TRBD1. V shed 5 bases and J 5 bases; nucleotides not matched to a gene: 10. The CDR3 consists of 16 residues. The germline V gene has CDR1 MNHEY and CDR2 SMNVEV (reference sequence). The DNA of the CDR3 is TGTGCCAGCAGTAGATACCGGGACAGGGGGCGCGACGAGCAGTACTTC. Its translation is CASSRYRDRGRDEQYF.

This chain links TRBV19 with TRBJ2-1; 11 nucleotides agree with TRBD2. V was pared by 6 bases and J by 2 bases, with 0 bases of the junction left unmatched. The CDR3 is made up of 14 amino acids. Germline CDR1 is LNHDA and CDR2 is SQIVND (reference sequence). CDR3: CASRLAGAYNEQFF. DNA of the CDR3: TGTGCCAGTAGACTAGCGGGAGCCTACAATGAGCAGTTCTTC.

CDR3 coding DNA: TGCAGCGTTGAAGATCGGGCGGGGGCTCACTATGGCTACACCTTC. This sequence encodes CSVEDRAGAHYGYTF. The chain uses TRBV29-1 and TRBJ1-2; D may be TRBD1 (6 bases). Germline CDR1 is SQVTM and CDR2 is ANQGSEA. The germline V and J ends were trimmed by 0 bases and 3 bases, with 14 bases remaining between them. The CDR3 runs 15 residues.

CDR3 DNA sequence: TGTGCCAGCACTACAAACAGGGGTTACGAGCAGTACTTC. Encoded protein: CASTTNRGYEQYF. V is TRBV2 and J is TRBJ2-7; 7 bases map to TRBD1. V was clipped by 7 bases and J by 4 bases; unmatched bases: 7. The V gene's germline CDR1 is SNHLY and CDR2 FYNNEI. This CDR3 has 13 residues.

The rearrangement uses TRBV4-2 and TRBJ1-1; TRBD1 is a possible D gene (6 bases). Trimming stripped 5 bases from V and 8 bases from J, with 9 bases between. The CDR3 extends over 11 amino acids. Per the germline V gene, CDR1 is LGHNA and CDR2 is YNFKEQ. CDR3 nucleotides: TGTGCCAGCAGCAGGACAGACGAAGCTTTCTTT. Translated: CASSRTDEAFF.

The chain is built from TRBV28 and TRBJ2-1; 7 nucleotides line up with TRBD2. V lost 6 bases to trimming and J lost 0 bases; unmatched junction nucleotides: 8. This CDR3 comprises 16 residues. Germline V gives CDR1 MDHEN, CDR2 SYDVKM. In DNA form, the CDR3 reads TGTGCCAGCAGCAAAAGCGGGAAAAGCTCCTACAATGAGCAGTTCTTC. Translating gives CASSKSGKSSYNEQFF.

The rearrangement uses TRBV6-5 and TRBJ2-1, with 10 bases identical to TRBD2. The germline V gene has CDR1 MNHEY and CDR2 SVGAGI. The CDR3 is made up of 15 amino acids. V lost 10 bases, J lost 5 bases, and 11 bases stayed unmatched. The CDR3 sequence is CATRPSGRGNNEQFF. CDR3 in DNA: TGTGCCACCAGACCGAGCGGGAGGGGCAACAATGAGCAGTTCTTC.

The chain links TRBV30 to TRBJ2-5; 7 bases agree with TRBD2. Germline V gives CDR1 GTSNPN, CDR2 SVGIG (reference sequence). V lost 3 bases and J lost 5; bases outside the gene matches: 6. The CDR3 contains 13 residues. The CDR3 DNA sequence: TGTGCCTGGAGGAGACTAGCCCCCGAGACCCAGTACTTC. Translating gives CAWRRLAPETQYF.

The CDR3 DNA follows: TGTGCCAGCAGTGTTTTAGCGGGACATAGTGAGACCCAGTACTTC. This sequence encodes CASSVLAGHSETQYF. The V and J genes are TRBV6-1 and TRBJ2-5; 8 positions match TRBD2. CDR3 length: 15 amino acids. V shed 4 bases and J 5 bases; nucleotides not matched to a gene: 9. Looked up from germline, CDR1 is MNHNS and CDR2 is SASEGT.

The chain links TRBV7-3 to TRBJ1-2; D remains unclear. The CDR3 is 14 amino acids. V lost 2 bases, J lost 7 bases, and 14 bases lay in between. Germline assignment: CDR1 SGHTA and CDR2 FQGTGA. The CDR3 reads CASSLGVEGSGYTF. DNA of the CDR3: TGTGCCAGCAGCTTAGGCGTGGAGGGAAGTGGCTACACCTTC.

This sequence joins TRBV19 and TRBJ1-1; D remains unclear. The length of the CDR3 is 15 residues. CDR1 is LNHDA, CDR2 SQIVND, per germline (reference sequence). The germline V and J ends were trimmed by 5 bases and 4 bases, with 17 bases remaining between them. DNA of the CDR3: TGTGCCAGTAGTCCCGACCTGATGGAGGGCACTGAAGCTTTCTTT. It is translated as CASSPDLMEGTEAFF.

The chain combines TRBV4-1 with TRBJ2-7, with 9 nucleotides matching TRBD1. V shed 0 bases, J shed 6 bases, and the junction held 3 bases outside the gene matches. CDR1 and CDR2 (germline): MGHRA, YSYEKL. The CDR3 has 14 amino acids. This chain's CDR3 is CASSQEGQGLEQYF. CDR3 DNA sequence: TGCGCCAGCAGCCAAGAGGGACAGGGACTCGAGCAGTACTTC.

The chain employs TRBV18 and TRBJ1-1; 9 bases agree with TRBD1. V dropped 4 bases and J dropped 3; count of bases not matched to a gene: 6. The CDR3 extends over 15 amino acids. The germline V gene encodes CDR1 KGHSH and CDR2 LQKENI. The CDR3 sequence: CASSRGTGWDTEAFF. The CDR3 DNA reads TGTGCCAGCTCACGAGGGACAGGGTGGGACACTGAAGCTTTCTTT.

The chain carries TRBV12-5 and TRBJ1-1; D gene uncertain. Trimming cost V 3 bases and J 3 bases, with 2 bases left between them. CDR1 is LGHNT, CDR2 FRNRAP, per germline. The length of the CDR3 is 11 residues. CDR3 amino acids: CASGFDTEAFF. CDR3 sequence (DNA): TGTGCTAGTGGTTTCGACACTGAAGCTTTCTTT.

V and J are TRBV30 and TRBJ2-4; D possibly corresponds to TRBD1 (7 bases). The germline CDR1 and CDR2 sequences are GTSNPN and SVGIG (reference sequence). The V gene lost 0 bases and the J gene lost 2 bases, with 26 bases spanning the gap. The CDR3 contains 20 residues. CDR3 nucleotides: TGTGCCTGGAGTGTACGGTGGAGGGGGCCCGAGGGTGTAACCAAAAACATTCAGTACTTC. Translating gives CAWSVRWRGPEGVTKNIQYF. Based on the CDR3 plus reference TRBV30 and TRBJ2-4, the full variable domain is SQTIHQWPATLVQPVGSPLSLECTVEGTSNPNLYWYRQAAGRGLQLLFYSVGIGQISSEVPQNLSASRPQDRQFILSSKKLLLSDSGFYLCAWSVRWRGPEGVTKNIQYFGAGTRLSVL.

This chain joins TRBV6-1 and TRBJ1-1; no firm D call. Trimming removed 2 bases from V and 0 bases from J, with 10 bases in between. The CDR3 is 15 amino acids. CDR1 and CDR2 from the germline V gene are MNHNS and SASEGT. In nucleotides, the CDR3 is TGTGCCAGCAGTGAATGCGGAGTTATGAACACTGAAGCTTTCTTT. It codes for CASSECGVMNTEAFF.

This sequence joins TRBV1 and TRBJ1-1; the DNA was not used to check the table's D call, TRBD1. TRBV1 is noted as a pseudogene. The CDR3 has 19 residues. The CDR3 DNA sequence: TGCACCAGCAGCCCCAAGCTTACCGGGACAGGGGGCCAGAACACTGAAGCTTTCTTT. This translates into CTSSPKLTGTGGQNTEAFF.

This chain uses TRBV30 with TRBJ1-4; no definite D call. Germline V gives CDR1 GTSNPN, CDR2 SVGIG (reference sequence). V shed 2 bases and J shed 8 bases, with 15 bases lying between them. This CDR3 has 14 residues. The CDR3 DNA reads as TGTGCCTGGAGTCTAGGTCTGGGGAGCGAAAAACTGTTTTTT. Amino acids: CAWSLGLGSEKLFF.

The gene calls are TRBV4-3 and TRBJ2-5, with 7 bases lining up with TRBD2. J lost 5 bases, V lost 3 bases, and 0 bases had no gene match. The germline V gene has CDR1 LGHNA and CDR2 YSLEER. The CDR3 is 12 residues long. CDR3 in amino acids: CASSQGGETQYF. The CDR3 bases are TGCGCCAGCAGCCAGGGGGGGGAGACCCAGTACTTC.

V and J are TRBV6-5 and TRBJ1-2; 7 positions agree with TRBD1. This CDR3 comprises 14 residues. The J segment lost 8 bases and the V segment lost 0 bases, leaving 6 bases of the junction unmatched. Germline-derived CDR1 and CDR2 are MNHEY and SVGAGI. Here the CDR3 reads CASSYSYRGEGYTF. CDR3 sequence (DNA): TGTGCCAGCAGTTACTCATACAGGGGCGAAGGCTACACCTTC.

J is TRBJ2-2 and V is TRBV19; 8 positions agree with TRBD1. V shed 5 bases and J 6 bases; nucleotides not matched to a gene: 8. CDR3 size: 15 residues. Germline CDR1 is LNHDA and CDR2 is SQIVND (reference sequence). The CDR3 reads CASSARDRRPGELFF. In DNA, the CDR3 is TGTGCCAGTAGTGCCCGGGACAGGAGACCCGGGGAGCTGTTTTTT.

The chain couples TRBV7-8 to TRBJ2-3, with 8 positions matching TRBD2. Trimming cost V 1 base and J 4 bases; bases outside gene matches: 7. This CDR3 is built from 16 residues. Germline V gene data show CDR1 as SGHVS and CDR2 as FQNEAQ. This chain's CDR3 is CASSLDYGGVPDTQYF. CDR3 in DNA: TGTGCCAGCAGCTTAGATTACGGGGGGGTGCCAGATACGCAGTATTTT.

The chain employs TRBV18 and TRBJ1-4, with D uncertain. CDR1 and CDR2 from the germline V gene are KGHSH and LQKENI. The CDR3 loop spans 16 amino acids. The V gene lost 1 base and the J gene lost 5 bases, with 14 bases spanning the gap. The CDR3 DNA reads as TGTGCCAGCTCACCACGTGAGGGAAGTCCCAATGAAAAACTGTTTTTT. Its protein is CASSPREGSPNEKLFF. Combining the CDR3 with reference TRBV18 and TRBJ1-4 gives the whole variable domain NAGVMQNPRHLVRRRGQEARLRCSPMKGHSHVYWYRQLPEEGLKFMVYLQKENIIDESGMPKERFSAEFPKEGPSILRIQQVVRGDSAAYFCASSPREGSPNEKLFFGSGTQLSVL.

The chain recombines TRBV4-1 with TRBJ2-5; the match to TRBD1 covers 8 bases. Germline CDR1 and CDR2: MGHRA and YSYEKL. The trim removed 0 bases at V and 5 bases at J, leaving 8 bases unmatched. The CDR3 is made up of 16 amino acids. Here the CDR3 DNA reads TGCGCCAGCAGCCAAGATCCAGGGGGCCGGGGTGAGACCCAGTACTTC. It is translated as CASSQDPGGRGETQYF.

The chain couples TRBV12-2 to TRBJ1-5; the table's D call TRBD1 went unverified against the DNA. TRBV12-2 is a documented pseudogene. There are 18 residues in the CDR3. CDR3 loop: CASRLAPGTGPMGQPQHF. Written as DNA, the CDR3 is TGTGCAAGTCGCTTAGCGCCCGGGACAGGCCCGATGGGGCAGCCCCAGCATTTT.

The chain links TRBV5-1 to TRBJ1-1; TRBD1 matches at 8 bases. V shed 4 bases, J shed 1 base, and the junction held 6 bases outside the gene matches. Per germline, CDR1 SGHRS and CDR2 YFSETQ. The CDR3 is 15 residues long. CDR3 in DNA: TGCGCCAGCAGCACCGGACAGGGTACGAACACTGAAGCTTTCTTT. This sequence encodes CASSTGQGTNTEAFF.

This sequence joins TRBV6-6 and TRBJ1-1; TRBD1 might be the D (5 bases). CDR3 length equals 14 residues. Trimming took off 0 bases at V and 4 bases at J, with 9 bases between the two ends. The germline gives CDR1 MNHNY, CDR2 SVGAGI (reference sequence). The CDR3 loop reads CASSYSTAGTEAFF. The CDR3 region has the DNA TGTGCCAGCAGTTACTCGACAGCAGGCACTGAAGCTTTCTTT.